This TCR beta chain comes out of a study of OX40 agonist ivuxolimab in advanced cancers. For the study at large: Ivuxolimab was delivered to patients intravenously every 2 weeks at doses spanning 0.01 to 10 mg/kg.

Using immunoSEQ multiplex PCR, the repertoire was profiled, and TCRdb retains in-frame clones only, with some absent. Of tens of thousands of clones listed, around nine tenths were seen once; the top ten hold around 30%. The sequence was obtained from an adult with an advanced solid tumor such as melanoma, head and neck, liver or kidney cancer. This specimen was CD4+ or CD8+ T cells sorted from blood, taken in a trial of the OX40 agonist ivuxolimab.

In DNA form, the CDR3 reads TGTGCCATCAGTGAGTCTAGGGACGCTGGGGGGGCAAACACCTTC. Its translation: CAISESRDAGGANTF. This sequence joins TRBV10-3 and TRBJ1-2, with a weak D call TRBD1 (6 bases). V lost 0 bases to trimming and J lost 12 bases, with 20 bases between them. The CDR3 has 15 amino acids. Germline lookup yields CDR1 ENHRY and CDR2 SYGVKD.